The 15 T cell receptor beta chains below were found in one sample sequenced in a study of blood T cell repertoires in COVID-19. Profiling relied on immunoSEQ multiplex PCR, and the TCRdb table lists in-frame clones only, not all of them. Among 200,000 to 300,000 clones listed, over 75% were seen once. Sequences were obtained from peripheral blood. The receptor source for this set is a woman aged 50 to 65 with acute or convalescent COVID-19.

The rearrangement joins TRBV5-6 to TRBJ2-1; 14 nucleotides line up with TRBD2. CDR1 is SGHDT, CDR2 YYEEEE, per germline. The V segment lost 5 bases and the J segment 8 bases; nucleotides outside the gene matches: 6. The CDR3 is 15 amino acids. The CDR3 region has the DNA TGTGCCAGCAGTCCGGGACTAGCGGGAGTCTATGAGCAGTTCTTC. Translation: CASSPGLAGVYEQFF.

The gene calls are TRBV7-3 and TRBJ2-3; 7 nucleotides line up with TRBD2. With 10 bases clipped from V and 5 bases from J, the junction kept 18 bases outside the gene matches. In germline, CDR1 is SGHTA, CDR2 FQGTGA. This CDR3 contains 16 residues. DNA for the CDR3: TGTGCCACCAGGGCCCTCGGCGGGAGCACGAGAGATACGCAGTATTTT. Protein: CATRALGGSTRDTQYF. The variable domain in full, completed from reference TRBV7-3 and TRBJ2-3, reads GAGVSQTPSNKVTEKGKYVELRCDPISGHTALYWYRQSLGQGPEFLIYFQGTGAADDSGLPNDRFFAVRPEGSVSTLKIQRTERGDSAVYLCATRALGGSTRDTQYFGPGTRLTVL.

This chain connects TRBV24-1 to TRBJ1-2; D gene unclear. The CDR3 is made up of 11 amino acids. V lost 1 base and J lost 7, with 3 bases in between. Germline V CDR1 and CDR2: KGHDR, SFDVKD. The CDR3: CATSDFSGYTF. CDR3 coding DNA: TGTGCCACCAGTGATTTTAGTGGCTACACCTTC.

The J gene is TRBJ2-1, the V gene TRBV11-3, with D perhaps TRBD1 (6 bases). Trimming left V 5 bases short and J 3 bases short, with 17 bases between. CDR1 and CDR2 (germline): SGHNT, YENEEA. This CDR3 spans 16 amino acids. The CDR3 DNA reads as TGTGCCAGCAGCGCCAGTCGCCTGGACAGCTACAATGAGCAGTTCTTC. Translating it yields CASSASRLDSYNEQFF.

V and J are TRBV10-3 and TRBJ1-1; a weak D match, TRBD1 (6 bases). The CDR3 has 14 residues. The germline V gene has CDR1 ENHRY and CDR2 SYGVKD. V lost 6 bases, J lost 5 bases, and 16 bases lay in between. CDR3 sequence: CAISQQGGGTEAFF. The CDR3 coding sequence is TGTGCCATCAGCCAACAGGGAGGGGGAACTGAAGCTTTCTTT.

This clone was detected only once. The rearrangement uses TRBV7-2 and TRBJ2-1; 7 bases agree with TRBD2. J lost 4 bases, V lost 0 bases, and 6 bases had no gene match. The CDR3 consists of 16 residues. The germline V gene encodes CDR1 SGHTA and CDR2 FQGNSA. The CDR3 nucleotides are TGTGCCAGCAGCTTAGCGGGCAGCGGGACTTACAATGAGCAGTTCTTC. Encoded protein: CASSLAGSGTYNEQFF. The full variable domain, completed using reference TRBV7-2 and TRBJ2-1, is GAGVSQSPSNKVTEKGKDVELRCDPISGHTALYWYRQSLGQGLEFLIYFQGNSAPDKSGLPSDRFSAERTGGSVSTLTIQRTQQEDSAVYLCASSLAGSGTYNEQFFGPGTRLTVL.

The CDR3: CASSPLVGRGNSYEQYF. The CDR3 DNA follows: TGTGCCAGTAGCCCCCTGGTAGGCAGGGGGAACTCCTACGAGCAGTACTTC. This chain links TRBV19 with TRBJ2-7, with 7 bases that match TRBD1. The J segment lost 0 bases and the V segment lost 6 bases, leaving 14 bases of the junction unmatched. Germline assignment: CDR1 LNHDA and CDR2 SQIVND (reference sequence). The CDR3 has 17 amino acids.

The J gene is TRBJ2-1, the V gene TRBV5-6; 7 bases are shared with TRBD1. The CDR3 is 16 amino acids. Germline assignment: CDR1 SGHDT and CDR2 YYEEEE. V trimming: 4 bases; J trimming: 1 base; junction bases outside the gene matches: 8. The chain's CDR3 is CASSATGVPSYNEQFF. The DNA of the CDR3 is TGTGCCAGCAGCGCTACAGGGGTCCCATCCTACAATGAGCAGTTCTTC.

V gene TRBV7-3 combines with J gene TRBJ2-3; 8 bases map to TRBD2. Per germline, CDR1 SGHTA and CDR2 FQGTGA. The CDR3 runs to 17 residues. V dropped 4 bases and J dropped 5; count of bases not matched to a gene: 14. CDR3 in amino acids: CASSSRNSGSSEDTQYF. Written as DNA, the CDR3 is TGTGCCAGCAGCTCGAGGAACAGCGGGAGTTCGGAAGATACGCAGTATTTT.

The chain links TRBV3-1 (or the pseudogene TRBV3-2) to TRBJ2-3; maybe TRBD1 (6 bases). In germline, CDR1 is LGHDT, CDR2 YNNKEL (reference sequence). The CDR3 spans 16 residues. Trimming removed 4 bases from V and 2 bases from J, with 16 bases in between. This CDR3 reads CASSRLSEGVTDTQYF. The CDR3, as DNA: TGTGCCAGCAGCCGACTTAGTGAGGGGGTCACAGATACGCAGTATTTT.

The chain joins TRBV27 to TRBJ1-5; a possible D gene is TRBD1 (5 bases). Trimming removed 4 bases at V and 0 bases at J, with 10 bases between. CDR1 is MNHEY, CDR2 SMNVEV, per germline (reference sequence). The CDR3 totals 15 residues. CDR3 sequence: CASSYQGDSNQPQHF. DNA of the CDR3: TGTGCCAGCAGTTATCAAGGGGATAGCAATCAGCCCCAGCATTTT.

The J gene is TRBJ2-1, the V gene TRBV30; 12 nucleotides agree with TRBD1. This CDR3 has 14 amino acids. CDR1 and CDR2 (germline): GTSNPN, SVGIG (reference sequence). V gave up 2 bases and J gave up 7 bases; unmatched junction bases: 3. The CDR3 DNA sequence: TGTGCCTGGAGTTGGGACAGGGGGCGTAATGAGCAGTTCTTC. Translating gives CAWSWDRGRNEQFF.

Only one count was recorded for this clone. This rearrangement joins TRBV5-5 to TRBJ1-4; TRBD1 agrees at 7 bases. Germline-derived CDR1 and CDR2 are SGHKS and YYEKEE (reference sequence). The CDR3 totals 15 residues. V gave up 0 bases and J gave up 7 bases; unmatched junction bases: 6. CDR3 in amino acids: CASSLGVTGSEKLFF. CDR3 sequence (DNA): TGTGCCAGCAGCTTGGGGGTGACAGGGAGTGAAAAACTGTTTTTT.

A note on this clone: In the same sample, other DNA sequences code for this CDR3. The CDR3 region is CASSPQGANTEAFF. The CDR3 region has the DNA TGTGCCAGCAGCCCACAGGGGGCAAACACTGAAGCTTTCTTT. J is TRBJ1-1 and V is TRBV14, with 9 bases that match TRBD1. V lost 4 bases and J lost 2; bases outside the gene matches: 2. From germline, CDR1 is SGHDN and CDR2 FVKESK. The CDR3 loop spans 14 amino acids.

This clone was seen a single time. CDR3 loop: CASSYYEDTEAFF. CDR3 sequence (DNA): TGTGCCAGCAGTTACTATGAGGACACTGAAGCTTTCTTT. The rearrangement links TRBV6-5 to TRBJ1-1; D gene unclear. From germline, CDR1 is MNHEY and CDR2 SVGAGI. V lost 1 base, J lost 3 bases, and 6 bases lay in between. This CDR3 is 13 amino acids long.